This TCR beta chain was profiled in a study of blood T cell repertoires in COVID-19 (dated by TCRdb to about 2020). Describing the broader study: Samples from collaborators originated in the United States, Italy and Spain and spanned both the acute and convalescent phases of COVID-19. The repertoires were released in a freely available public database intended as a resource for research on the immune response to SARS-CoV-2. Sample metadata almost always included a de-identified subject ID, COVID-19 status, age in years and sex. The samples were drawn from the first 160 participants of the ongoing ImmuneRACE study and from over 950 subjects provided by 6 global collaborators. The prospective study material was composed of cDNA or gDNA derived from T cells, B-cell-depleted T cells, or PBMCs. Deeply sampled blood TCRbeta repertoires from subjects exposed to, actively infected with, or recovered from COVID-19 were included in the dataset. Where HLA class I and class II types were available, the types were taken from metadata supplied by the sample provider, not from assay-based typing. Summary of the overall study and its limitations: The amount of clinical and demographic metadata varied by source and participant and was provided uncurated.

Enrolling through a virtual design, the prospective study's participants ranged in age from roughly 18 to 89 years and lived across about two dozen United States geographic areas. Cohort assignment in the prospective study relied on participant-reported clinical history from a screening survey and a study questionnaire. Recovered participants in ImmuneRACE Cohort 3 were defined as having two consecutive negative NP/OP PCR tests, clearance from a healthcare professional, or resolution of symptoms. Each participant in the prospective study had whole blood, serum and a nasopharyngeal or oropharyngeal swab collected by mobile phlebotomists. Prospective study participants could optionally give additional blood draws and questionnaires over a roughly two-month period. Before DNA extraction, prospective study blood samples were shipped either frozen or at room temperature. The immunoSEQ Assay, a bias-controlled multiplex PCR, was used to amplify TCRbeta CDR3 regions from genomic DNA. In the paper's pipeline: Within the assay, amplification of reference gene primers was used to estimate how many nucleated cells each sample contained. To quantify the absolute abundance of each unique TCRbeta CDR3 rearrangement, sequence reads were collapsed and filtered. For each sample, productive Simpson clonality was calculated as the square root of Simpson's diversity index over productive rearrangements. TCRdb provides this immuneACCESS table in a form limited to in-frame rearrangements. Some clones are lacking; in checked studies, under half of them reflect an unresolved V gene, and why the rest are absent is not known. That table supplies the V and J calls and clone size; D and trimming were determined from the DNA. This sample holds 380,000 or so clones; around 87% were observed only once. 1% to 1.5% of the sample is held by the ten biggest clonotypes.

The CDR3 covers 20 residues, taking in both the cysteine and the phenylalanine. The DNA shown is the 60-base CDR3, in frame from base 1. Unmatched junction bases come to 15, with V trimmed by 0 bases and J by 2 bases. For CDR1 and CDR2, the germline V gene lists LGHNA and YNFKEQ. As concerns this clone: Its antigen is still unknown. The input lacks base qualities; no much larger clone sits a single base away.

The chain links TRBV4-2 with TRBJ2-2, with 7 bases in between that match TRBD2. This clonotype originated in a young man who had recovered from COVID-19. The specimen sequenced was PBMCs or T cells enriched from blood (not recorded which). The nucleotides are TGTGCCAGCAGCCAAGATCTACCTAAGATTTGGGAGGGAAACACCGGGGAGCTGTTTTTT. This yields the protein CASSQDLPKIWEGNTGELFF.